The source of this T cell receptor (beta chain) is a study of T-cell memory formation after mild COVID-19. Study-wide background: For the most part, TCR clusters were specific to one donor. General study findings and limits: There were some responding clones in pre-infection memory, which suggested that cross-reactive memory had joined. Day 37-peaking second-wave clones had unconfirmed SARS-CoV-2 specificity. There was a balanced CD4/CD8 profile in clones contracting day 15 to 85, and later expanders leaned CD4+.

This clonotype was found many times. Its antigen is still unknown. Germline lookup yields CDR1 SGHTA and CDR2 FQGNSA. Trimming took off 5 bases at V and 0 bases at J, with 24 bases between the two ends. This CDR3 comprises 19 residues. TCRdb re-called the 5' RACE reads through MiXCR, storing one row per CDR3 protein. The sample carries fewer than 400,000 distinct CDR3 sequences, 15% to 20% recorded once. The sequenced sample was PBMCs or a T cell subset sorted from them (not recorded which). The genes are TRBV7-2 and TRBJ2-3, with D tentatively TRBD1 (6 bases). This clonotype was sampled from a man younger than 35 who had mild COVID-19 (a few samples of this study predate the infection). Cell type and time point are not known. Written as DNA, the CDR3 is TGTGCCAGCAGCAAGCTAAGTGGGACACCCCCATTTAGCACAGATACGCAGTATTTT. It specifies CASSKLSGTPPFSTDTQYF.